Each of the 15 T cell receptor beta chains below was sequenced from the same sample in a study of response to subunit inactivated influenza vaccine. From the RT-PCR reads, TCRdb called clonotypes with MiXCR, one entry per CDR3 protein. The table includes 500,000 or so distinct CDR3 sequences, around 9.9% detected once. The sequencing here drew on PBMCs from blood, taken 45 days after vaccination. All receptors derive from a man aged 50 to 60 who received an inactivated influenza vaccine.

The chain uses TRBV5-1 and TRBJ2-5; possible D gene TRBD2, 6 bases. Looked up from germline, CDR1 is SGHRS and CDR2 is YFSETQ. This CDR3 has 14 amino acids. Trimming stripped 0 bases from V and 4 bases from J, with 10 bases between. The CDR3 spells CASSLVGGVETQYF. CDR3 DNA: TGCGCCAGCAGCTTGGTCGGGGGAGTAGAGACCCAGTACTTC.

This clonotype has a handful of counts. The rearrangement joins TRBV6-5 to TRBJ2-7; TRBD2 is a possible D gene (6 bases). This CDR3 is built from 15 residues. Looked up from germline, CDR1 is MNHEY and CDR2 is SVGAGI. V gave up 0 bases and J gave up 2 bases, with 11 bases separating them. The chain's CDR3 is CASSYSTGVAYEQYF. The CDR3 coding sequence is TGTGCCAGCAGTTACTCGACGGGGGTTGCCTACGAGCAGTACTTC.

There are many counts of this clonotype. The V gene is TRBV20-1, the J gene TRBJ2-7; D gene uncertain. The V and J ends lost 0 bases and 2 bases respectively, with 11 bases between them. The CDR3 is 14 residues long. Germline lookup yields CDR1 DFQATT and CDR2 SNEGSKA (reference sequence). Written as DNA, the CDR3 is TGCAGTGCTAGAGAGGGCCCCCCCACCTACGAGCAGTACTTC. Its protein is CSAREGPPTYEQYF.

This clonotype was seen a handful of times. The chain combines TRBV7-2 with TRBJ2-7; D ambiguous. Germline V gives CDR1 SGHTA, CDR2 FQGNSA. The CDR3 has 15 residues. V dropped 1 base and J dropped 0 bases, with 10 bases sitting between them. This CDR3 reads CASSLGQYLSYEQYF. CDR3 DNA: TGTGCCAGCAGCTTAGGGCAGTACCTCTCCTACGAGCAGTACTTC.

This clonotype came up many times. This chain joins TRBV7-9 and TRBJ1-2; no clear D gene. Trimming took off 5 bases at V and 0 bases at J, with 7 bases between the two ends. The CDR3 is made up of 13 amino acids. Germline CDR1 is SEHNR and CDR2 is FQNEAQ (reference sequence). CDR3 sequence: CASSPDPNYGYTF. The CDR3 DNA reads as TGTGCCAGCAGCCCTGATCCTAACTATGGCTACACCTTC.

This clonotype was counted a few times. CDR3 nucleotides: TGTGCCAGCAGCGCCCACAGGGGGGGTTATGCTGAAGCTTTCTTT. Residues: CASSAHRGGYAEAFF. The V gene is TRBV9, the J gene TRBJ1-1, with 8 bases identical to TRBD1. V gave up 3 bases and J gave up 6 bases; unmatched junction bases: 10. The CDR3 is made up of 15 amino acids. Germline V gives CDR1 SGDLS, CDR2 YYNGEE.

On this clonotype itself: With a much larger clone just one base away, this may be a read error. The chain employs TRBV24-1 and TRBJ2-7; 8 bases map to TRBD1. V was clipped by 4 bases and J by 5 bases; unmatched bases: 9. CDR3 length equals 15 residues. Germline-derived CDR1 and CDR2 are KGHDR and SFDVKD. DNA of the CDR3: TGTGCCACCAGTGACCTTGGACAGGGAGTGGACGAGCAGTACTTC. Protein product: CATSDLGQGVDEQYF.

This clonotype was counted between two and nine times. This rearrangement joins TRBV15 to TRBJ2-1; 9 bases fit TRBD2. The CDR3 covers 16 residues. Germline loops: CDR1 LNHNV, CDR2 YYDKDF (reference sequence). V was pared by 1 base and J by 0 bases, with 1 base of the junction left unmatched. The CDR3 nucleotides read TGTGCCACCAGCAGAGGACTAGCGGTCTCCTACAATGAGCAGTTCTTC. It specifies CATSRGLAVSYNEQFF. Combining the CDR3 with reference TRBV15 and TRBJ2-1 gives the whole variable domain DAMVIQNPRYQVTQFGKPVTLSCSQTLNHNVMYWYQQKSSQAPKLLFHYYDKDFNNEADTPDNFQSRRPNTSFCFLDIRSPGLGDTAMYLCATSRGLAVSYNEQFFGPGTRLTVL.

CDR3 sequence: CASSESIRETQYF. CDR3 DNA: TGCGCCAGCAGTGAGTCGATACGGGAGACCCAGTACTTC. V is TRBV10-2 and J is TRBJ2-5, with D hard to call. Germline CDR1 and CDR2: WSHSY and SAAADI. This CDR3 comprises 13 residues. The ends were cut back, 0 bases at V and 5 bases at J, with 7 bases in the middle.

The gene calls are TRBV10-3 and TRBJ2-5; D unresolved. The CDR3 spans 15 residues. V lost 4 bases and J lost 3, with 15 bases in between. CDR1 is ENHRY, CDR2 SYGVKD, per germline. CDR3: CAISAGRVKKETQYF. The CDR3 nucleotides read TGTGCCATCAGTGCCGGACGGGTAAAAAAAGAGACCCAGTACTTC.

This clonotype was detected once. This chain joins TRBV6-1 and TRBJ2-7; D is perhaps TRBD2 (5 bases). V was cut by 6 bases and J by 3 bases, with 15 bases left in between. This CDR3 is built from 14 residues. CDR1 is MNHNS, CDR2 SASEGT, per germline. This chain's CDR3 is CASSFDYSVYEQYF. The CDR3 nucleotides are TGTGCCAGCAGCTTTGACTATAGCGTCTACGAGCAGTACTTC.

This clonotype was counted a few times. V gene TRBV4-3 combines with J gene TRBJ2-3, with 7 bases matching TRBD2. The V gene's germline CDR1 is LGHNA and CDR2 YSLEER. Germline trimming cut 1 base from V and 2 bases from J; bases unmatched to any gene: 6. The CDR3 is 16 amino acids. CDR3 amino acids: CASSQVWTSATDTQYF. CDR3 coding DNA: TGCGCCAGCAGCCAAGTGTGGACTAGTGCCACAGATACGCAGTATTTT.

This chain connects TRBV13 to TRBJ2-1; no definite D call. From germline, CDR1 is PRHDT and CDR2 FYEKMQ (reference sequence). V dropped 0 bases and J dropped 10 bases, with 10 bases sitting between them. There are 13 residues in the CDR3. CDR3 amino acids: CASSLGPAQEQFF. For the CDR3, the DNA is TGTGCCAGCAGCTTAGGCCCAGCCCAGGAGCAGTTCTTC.

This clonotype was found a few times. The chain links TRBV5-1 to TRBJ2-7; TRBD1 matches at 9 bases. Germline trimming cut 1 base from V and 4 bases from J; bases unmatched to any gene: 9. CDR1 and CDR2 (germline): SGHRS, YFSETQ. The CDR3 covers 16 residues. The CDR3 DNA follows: TGCGCCAGCAGCTTGATGTTGGGGGACAGGGAGTACGAGCAGTACTTC. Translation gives CASSLMLGDREYEQYF.

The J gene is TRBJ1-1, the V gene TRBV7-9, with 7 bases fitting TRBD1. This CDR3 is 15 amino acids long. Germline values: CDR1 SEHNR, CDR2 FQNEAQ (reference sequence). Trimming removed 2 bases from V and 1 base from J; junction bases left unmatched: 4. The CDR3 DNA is TGTGCCAGCAGCTTAATCACAGGGGAGAACACTGAAGCTTTCTTT. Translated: CASSLITGENTEAFF.